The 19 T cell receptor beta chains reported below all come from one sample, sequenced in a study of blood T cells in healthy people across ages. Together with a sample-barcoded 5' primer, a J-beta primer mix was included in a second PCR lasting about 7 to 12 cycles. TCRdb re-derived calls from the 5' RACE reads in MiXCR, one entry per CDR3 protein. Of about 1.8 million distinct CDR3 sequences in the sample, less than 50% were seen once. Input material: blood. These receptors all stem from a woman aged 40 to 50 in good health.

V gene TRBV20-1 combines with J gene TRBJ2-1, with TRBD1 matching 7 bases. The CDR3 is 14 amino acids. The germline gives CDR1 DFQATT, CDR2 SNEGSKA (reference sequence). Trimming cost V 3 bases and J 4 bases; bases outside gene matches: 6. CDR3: CSASVRDSYNEQFF. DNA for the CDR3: TGCAGTGCTAGTGTCCGGGACAGTTACAATGAGCAGTTCTTC.

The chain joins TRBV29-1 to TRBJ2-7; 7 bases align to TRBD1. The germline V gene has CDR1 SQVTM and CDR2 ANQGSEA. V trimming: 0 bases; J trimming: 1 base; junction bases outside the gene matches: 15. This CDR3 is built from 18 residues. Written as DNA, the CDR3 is TGCAGCGTTGAAGATCCCGGGACAGCTAGGGGCAGGTCCTACGAGCAGTACTTC. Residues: CSVEDPGTARGRSYEQYF.

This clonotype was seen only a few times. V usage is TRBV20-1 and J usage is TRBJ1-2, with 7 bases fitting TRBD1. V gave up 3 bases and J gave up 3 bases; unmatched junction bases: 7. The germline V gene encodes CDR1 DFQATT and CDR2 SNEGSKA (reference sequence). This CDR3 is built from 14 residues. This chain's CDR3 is CSASGTRGYYGYTF. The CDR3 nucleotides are TGCAGTGCTAGCGGGACCAGGGGGTACTATGGCTACACCTTC.

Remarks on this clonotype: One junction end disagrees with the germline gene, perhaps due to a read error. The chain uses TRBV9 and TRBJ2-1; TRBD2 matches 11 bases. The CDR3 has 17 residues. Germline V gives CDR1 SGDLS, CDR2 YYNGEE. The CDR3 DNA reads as TGTACCAGCAGCGCTCCACTAGCGGGGGACTCCTACAATGAGCAGTTCTTC. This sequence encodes CTSSAPLAGDSYNEQFF.

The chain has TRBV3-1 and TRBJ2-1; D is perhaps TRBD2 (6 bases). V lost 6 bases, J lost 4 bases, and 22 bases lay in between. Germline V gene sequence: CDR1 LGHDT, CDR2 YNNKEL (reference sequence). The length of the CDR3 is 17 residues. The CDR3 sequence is CASRDKLGGMPYNEQFF. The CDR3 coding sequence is TGTGCCAGCAGGGACAAATTAGGCGGGATGCCTTACAATGAGCAGTTCTTC.

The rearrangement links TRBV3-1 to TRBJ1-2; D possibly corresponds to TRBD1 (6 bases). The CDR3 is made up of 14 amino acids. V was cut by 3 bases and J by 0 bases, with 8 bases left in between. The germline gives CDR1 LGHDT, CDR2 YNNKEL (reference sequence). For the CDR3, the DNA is TGTGCCAGCAGCCAGCAGGGGACTAACTATGGCTACACCTTC. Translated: CASSQQGTNYGYTF. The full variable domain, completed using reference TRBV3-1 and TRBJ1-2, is DTAVSQTPKYLVTQMGNDKSIKCEQNLGHDTMYWYKQDSKKFLKIMFSYNNKELIINETVPNRFSPKSPDKAHLNLHINSLELGDSAVYFCASSQQGTNYGYTFGSGTRLTVV.

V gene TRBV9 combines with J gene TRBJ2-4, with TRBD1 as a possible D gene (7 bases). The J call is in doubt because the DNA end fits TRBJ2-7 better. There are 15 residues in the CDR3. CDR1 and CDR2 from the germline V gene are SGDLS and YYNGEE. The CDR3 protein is CASSRTQGGEYEQYF. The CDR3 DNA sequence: TGTGCCAGCAGTCGGACCCAGGGGGGCGAATACGAGCAGTACTTC.

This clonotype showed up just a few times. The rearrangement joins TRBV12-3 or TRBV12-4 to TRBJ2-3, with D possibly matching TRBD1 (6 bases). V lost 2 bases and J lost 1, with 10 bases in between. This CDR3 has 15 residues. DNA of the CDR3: TGTGCCAGCAGTTTATATGGGGGCGGCACAGATACGCAGTATTTT. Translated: CASSLYGGGTDTQYF.

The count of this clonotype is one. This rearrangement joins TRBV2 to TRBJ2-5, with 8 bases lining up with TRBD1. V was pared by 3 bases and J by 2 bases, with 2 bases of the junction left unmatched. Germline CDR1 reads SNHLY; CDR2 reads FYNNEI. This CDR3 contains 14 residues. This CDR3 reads CASSDRGPQETQYF. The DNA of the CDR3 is TGTGCCAGCAGTGACAGGGGGCCTCAAGAGACCCAGTACTTC. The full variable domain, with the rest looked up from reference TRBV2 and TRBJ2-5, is EPEVTQTPSHQVTQMGQEVILRCVPISNHLYFYWYRQILGQKVEFLVSFYNNEISEKSEIFDDQFSVERPDGSNFTLKIRSTKLEDSAMYFCASSDRGPQETQYFGPGTRLLVL.

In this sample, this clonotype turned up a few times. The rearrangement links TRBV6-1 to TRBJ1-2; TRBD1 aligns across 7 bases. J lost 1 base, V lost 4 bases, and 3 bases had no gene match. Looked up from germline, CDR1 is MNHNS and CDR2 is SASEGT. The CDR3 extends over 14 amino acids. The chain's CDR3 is CASSVRDSNYGYTF. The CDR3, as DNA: TGTGCCAGCAGTGTCCGGGACAGTAACTATGGCTACACCTTC.

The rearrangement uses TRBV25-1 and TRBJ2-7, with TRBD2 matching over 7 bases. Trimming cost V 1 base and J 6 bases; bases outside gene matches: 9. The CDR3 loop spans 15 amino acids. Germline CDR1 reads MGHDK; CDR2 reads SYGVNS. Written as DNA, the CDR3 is TGTGCCAGCAGTGAATTCGGCCTAGCGGCGACCGAGCAGTACTTC. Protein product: CASSEFGLAATEQYF.

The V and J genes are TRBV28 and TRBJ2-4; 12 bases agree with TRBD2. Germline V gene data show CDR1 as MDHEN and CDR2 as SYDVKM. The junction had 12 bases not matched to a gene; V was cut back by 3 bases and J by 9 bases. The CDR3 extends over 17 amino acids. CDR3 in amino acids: CASSFQSSGGAYRIQYF. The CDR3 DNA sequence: TGTGCCAGCAGTTTCCAATCTAGCGGGGGGGCCTATCGCATTCAGTACTTC.

The CDR3, as DNA: TGTGCCAGCAGCCCGCAGAGGGTGACGAACACTGAAGCTTTCTTT. It encodes CASSPQRVTNTEAFF. The chain uses TRBV27 and TRBJ1-1; D is ambiguous. Germline CDR1 is MNHEY and CDR2 is SMNVEV (reference sequence). V gave up 6 bases and J gave up 1 base, with 15 bases separating them. The CDR3 consists of 15 residues.

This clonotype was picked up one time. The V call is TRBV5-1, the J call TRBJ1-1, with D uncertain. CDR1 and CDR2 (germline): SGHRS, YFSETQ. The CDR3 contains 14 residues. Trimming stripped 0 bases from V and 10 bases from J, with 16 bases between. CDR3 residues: CASSLATVGGRAFF. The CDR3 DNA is TGCGCCAGCAGCTTGGCCACCGTCGGCGGGAGAGCTTTCTTT.

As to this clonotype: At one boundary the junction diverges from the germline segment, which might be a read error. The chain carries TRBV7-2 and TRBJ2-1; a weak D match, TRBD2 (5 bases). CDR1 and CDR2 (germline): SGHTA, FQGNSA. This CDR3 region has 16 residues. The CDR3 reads CASSLSPAIGGNERFF. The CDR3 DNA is TGTGCCAGCAGCCTCTCCCCCGCTATAGGAGGTAATGAGCGGTTCTTC.

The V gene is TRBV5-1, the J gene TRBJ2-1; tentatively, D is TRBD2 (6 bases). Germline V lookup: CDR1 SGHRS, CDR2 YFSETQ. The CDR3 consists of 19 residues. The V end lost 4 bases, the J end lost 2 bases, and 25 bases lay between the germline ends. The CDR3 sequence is CASSLRLDRRLPTYNEQFF. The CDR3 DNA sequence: TGCGCCAGCAGCCTACGACTAGACCGGCGGCTCCCTACCTACAATGAGCAGTTCTTC.

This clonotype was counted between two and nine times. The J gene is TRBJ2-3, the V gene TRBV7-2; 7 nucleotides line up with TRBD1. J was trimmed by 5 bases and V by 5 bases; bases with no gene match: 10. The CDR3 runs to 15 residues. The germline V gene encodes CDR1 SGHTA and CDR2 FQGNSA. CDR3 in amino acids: CASSRTTGTRDTQYF. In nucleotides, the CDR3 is TGTGCCAGCAGCCGTACGACAGGGACACGAGATACGCAGTATTTT.

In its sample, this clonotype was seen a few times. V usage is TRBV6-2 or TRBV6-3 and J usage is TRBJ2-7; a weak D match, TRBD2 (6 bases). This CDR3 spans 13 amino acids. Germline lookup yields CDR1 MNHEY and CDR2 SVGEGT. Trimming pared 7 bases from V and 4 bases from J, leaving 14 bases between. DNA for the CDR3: TGTGCCAGCACCACGGAGGGGACGTACGAGCAGTACTTC. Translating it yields CASTTEGTYEQYF.

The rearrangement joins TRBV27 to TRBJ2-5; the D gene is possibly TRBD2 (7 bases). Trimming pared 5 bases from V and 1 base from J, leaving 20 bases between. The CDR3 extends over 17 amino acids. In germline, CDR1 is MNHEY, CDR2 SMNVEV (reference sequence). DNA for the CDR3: TGTGCCAGCAGTCCAGGCGTTGCGGGGGCGCCCCAAGAGACCCAGTACTTC. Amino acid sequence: CASSPGVAGAPQETQYF.